The 25 T cell receptor beta chains listed next were all sequenced from one sample in a study of shared clonotypes between healthy human individuals. Produced via immunoSEQ multiplex PCR; TCRdb's table is partial and in-frame only. The table includes 1 million to 1.2 million clones, roughly 80% detected once. Material for sequencing was memory CD4+ T cells from PBMCs. Subset meaning: CD45RA-negative fraction. The receptors here all came from a man younger than 35 in good health. Some clones in this sample may be carry-over from other donors' samples.

This clone was detected a few times. The chain carries TRBV25-1 and TRBJ1-1; no clear D. The V gene lost 4 bases and the J gene lost 1 base, with 22 bases spanning the gap. CDR1 and CDR2 (germline): MGHDK, SYGVNS. This CDR3 is built from 18 residues. CDR3 amino acids: CASSAFTQVSKGNTEAFF. In DNA form, the CDR3 reads TGTGCCAGCAGTGCATTCACCCAGGTCTCAAAGGGGAACACTGAAGCTTTCTTT. Full variable domain (remainder filled in from reference TRBV25-1 and TRBJ1-1): EADIYQTPRYLVIGTGKKITLECSQTMGHDKMYWYQQDPGMELHLIHYSYGVNSTEKGDLSSESTVSRIRTEHFPLTLESARPSHTSQYLCASSAFTQVSKGNTEAFFGQGTRLTVV.

CDR3 sequence: CASTVSETQYF. The CDR3 DNA is TGTGCCAGCACCGTCTCAGAGACCCAGTACTTC. The chain joins TRBV28 to TRBJ2-5; no firm D call. Per the germline V gene, CDR1 is MDHEN and CDR2 is SYDVKM. Trimming shortened V by 7 bases and J by 4 bases, and 7 bases separated the two germline ends. The CDR3 spans 11 residues.

The chain has TRBV19 and TRBJ2-5; 7 positions match TRBD1. V was clipped by 5 bases and J by 5 bases; unmatched bases: 14. The CDR3 runs 16 residues. Germline assignment: CDR1 LNHDA and CDR2 SQIVND (reference sequence). The CDR3 loop reads CASSGDLQGFGETQYF. CDR3 coding DNA: TGTGCCAGTAGTGGAGACTTACAGGGGTTCGGGGAGACCCAGTACTTC.

In this sample, this clone turned up once. The J gene is TRBJ2-7, the V gene TRBV11-1; D unclear. CDR3 length: 13 amino acids. The germline CDR1 and CDR2 sequences are SGHAT and FQDESV (reference sequence). V gave up 5 bases and J gave up 2 bases, with 10 bases separating them. In DNA form, the CDR3 reads TGTGCCAGCAGCCAGACATTGACCTACGAGCAGTACTTC. Protein: CASSQTLTYEQYF. The full variable domain, its missing parts supplied by reference TRBV11-1 and TRBJ2-7, is EAEVAQSPRYKITEKSQAVAFWCDPISGHATLYWYRQILGQGPELLVQFQDESVVDDSQLPKDRFSAERLKGVDSTLKIQPAELGDSAMYLCASSQTLTYEQYFGPGTRLTVT.

Points on this clone: A far larger clone is one base from this, pointing to a likely read error. The same CDR3 also results from other DNA sequences found in this sample. The rearrangement uses TRBV28 and TRBJ2-5; D is undetermined. CDR1 and CDR2 from the germline V gene are MDHEN and SYDVKM. The CDR3 runs 11 residues. Trimming pared 5 bases from V and 3 bases from J, leaving 4 bases between. For the CDR3, the DNA is TGTGCCAGCAGTCTTAAAGAGACCCAGTACTTC. This sequence encodes CASSLKETQYF.

This clone has a single count. The chain links TRBV5-1 to TRBJ2-2; tentative D call: TRBD1 (7 bases). CDR3 length equals 15 residues. The V end lost 7 bases, the J end lost 0 bases, and 13 bases lay between the germline ends. Germline V lookup: CDR1 SGHRS, CDR2 YFSETQ. The CDR3 is CASSRGDANTGELFF. CDR3 sequence (DNA): TGCGCCAGCTCCAGGGGGGACGCGAACACCGGGGAGCTGTTTTTT.

As concerns this clone: Other DNA sequences in the sample encode the same CDR3. The chain has TRBV5-1 and TRBJ2-5, with D perhaps TRBD1 (6 bases). There are 14 residues in the CDR3. Germline CDR1 and CDR2: SGHRS and YFSETQ. V was trimmed by 4 bases and J by 1 base, leaving 11 bases between them. DNA for the CDR3: TGCGCCAGCAGCCTGGGACAACTCCAAGAGACCCAGTACTTC. Translated: CASSLGQLQETQYF.

The CDR3 DNA follows: TGTGCCAGCAGCCAAGATATGGCGGGGATTCGGGATACGCAGTATTTT. This sequence encodes CASSQDMAGIRDTQYF. The chain combines TRBV4-2 with TRBJ2-3; D may be TRBD2 (6 bases). This CDR3 is 16 amino acids long. Trimming took 0 bases from V and 6 from J, leaving 16 bases between them. Per germline, CDR1 LGHNA and CDR2 YNFKEQ.

The V gene is TRBV25-1, the J gene TRBJ2-7, with 7 bases matching TRBD2. CDR3 length equals 12 residues. The germline CDR1 and CDR2 sequences are MGHDK and SYGVNS. Unmatched junction bases numbered 3, after V lost 8 bases and J lost 2 bases. For the CDR3, the DNA is TGTGCCAGCGGGCGGGGGACCTACGAGCAGTACTTC. It encodes CASGRGTYEQYF.

This clone was seen ten or more times. The chain is built from TRBV2 and TRBJ2-1; possible D gene TRBD2, 6 bases. Between the trimmed V and J ends, which lost 6 bases and 0 bases, there was a span of 12 bases. Germline V CDR1 and CDR2: SNHLY, FYNNEI. CDR3 length: 15 amino acids. The CDR3 DNA sequence: TGTGCCAGCAGCGGAGGGGAAAGCTCCTACAATGAGCAGTTCTTC. Protein product: CASSGGESSYNEQFF. The full variable domain, completed using reference TRBV2 and TRBJ2-1, is EPEVTQTPSHQVTQMGQEVILRCVPISNHLYFYWYRQILGQKVEFLVSFYNNEISEKSEIFDDQFSVERPDGSNFTLKIRSTKLEDSAMYFCASSGGESSYNEQFFGPGTRLTVL.

The chain recombines TRBV5-6 with TRBJ1-1, with no clear D. V gave up 3 bases and J gave up 0 bases, with 3 bases separating them. The CDR3 is made up of 12 amino acids. Germline V gene lookup returns CDR1 SGHDT and CDR2 YYEEEE. CDR3 DNA sequence: TGTGCCAGCAGCTGGGTGAACACTGAAGCTTTCTTT. It specifies CASSWVNTEAFF.

The J gene is TRBJ2-7, the V gene TRBV11-2; weak D call: TRBD2 (6 bases). The CDR3 consists of 17 residues. Trimming left V 2 bases short and J 0 bases short, with 17 bases between. CDR1 is SGHAT and CDR2 is FQNNGV in the germline V gene. The CDR3 DNA is TGTGCCAGCAGCTTATTGTTTGGCAAGCGGGCCTCCTACGAGCAGTACTTC. It encodes CASSLLFGKRASYEQYF. The variable domain in full, completed from reference TRBV11-2 and TRBJ2-7, reads EAGVAQSPRYKIIEKRQSVAFWCNPISGHATLYWYQQILGQGPKLLIQFQNNGVVDDSQLPKDRFSAERLKGVDSTLKIQPAKLEDSAVYLCASSLLFGKRASYEQYFGPGTRLTVT.

The chain links TRBV28 to TRBJ1-4, with D hard to call. CDR3 length: 12 residues. Deletions cut 11 bases from V and 6 bases from J, with 13 bases between. CDR1 and CDR2 (germline): MDHEN, SYDVKM. The CDR3 is CASGPPDEKLFF. The CDR3 DNA is TGTGCCTCCGGACCACCGGATGAAAAACTGTTTTTT.

This rearrangement joins TRBV6-4 to TRBJ1-2; 7 bases are shared with TRBD1. Germline values: CDR1 MRHNA, CDR2 SNTAGT. The CDR3 sequence is 13 residues long. Trimming removed 6 bases from V and 8 bases from J; junction bases left unmatched: 9. Written as DNA, the CDR3 is TGTGCCAGCAGATCCCGACAGGGAGAGGGCTACACCTTC. It codes for CASRSRQGEGYTF.

This clone was observed a single time. The chain joins TRBV5-4 to TRBJ1-1; 7 bases map to TRBD1. Losses at the gene ends were 4 bases for V and 0 bases for J; bases not matched to a gene: 6. The CDR3 loop spans 15 amino acids. Germline-derived CDR1 and CDR2 are SGHNT and YYREEE (reference sequence). CDR3 sequence (DNA): TGTGCCAGCAGCCAAGGGGACAGCTTGAACACTGAAGCTTTCTTT. Translating gives CASSQGDSLNTEAFF.

This sequence joins TRBV7-2 and TRBJ2-3; perhaps TRBD1 as D (6 bases). The ends were cut back, 3 bases at V and 2 bases at J, with 12 bases in the middle. CDR3 length equals 15 residues. From germline, CDR1 is SGHTA and CDR2 FQGNSA. The CDR3 nucleotides read TGTGCCAGCAGCTTGCCGACAGGAAACACAGATACGCAGTATTTT. Its protein is CASSLPTGNTDTQYF. The full variable domain, completed using reference TRBV7-2 and TRBJ2-3, is GAGVSQSPSNKVTEKGKDVELRCDPISGHTALYWYRQSLGQGLEFLIYFQGNSAPDKSGLPSDRFSAERTGGSVSTLTIQRTQQEDSAVYLCASSLPTGNTDTQYFGPGTRLTVL.

This clone has just one count. The CDR3 sequence: CASSFWGGSTDTQYF. The CDR3 DNA reads as TGTGCCAGCAGCTTCTGGGGCGGGTCCACAGATACGCAGTATTTT. This chain joins TRBV5-4 and TRBJ2-3, with D perhaps assigned TRBD1 or TRBD2 (5 bases each). This CDR3 has 15 residues. Germline values: CDR1 SGHNT, CDR2 YYREEE (reference sequence). V dropped 2 bases and J dropped 2 bases, with 12 bases sitting between them.

The V and J genes are TRBV15 and TRBJ2-1; no reliable D call. CDR3 length equals 16 residues. From germline, CDR1 is LNHNV and CDR2 YYDKDF (reference sequence). Trimming took 1 base from V and 8 from J, leaving 18 bases between them. CDR3 region: CATSRVLYQIGDEQFF. The DNA for the CDR3 is TGTGCCACCAGCAGAGTTCTCTATCAGATTGGAGATGAGCAGTTCTTC.

This clone was observed many times. The chain carries TRBV28 and TRBJ1-1; 8 nucleotides match TRBD1. The CDR3 extends over 12 amino acids. V lost 1 base to trimming and J lost 11 bases; unmatched junction nucleotides: 3. From germline, CDR1 is MDHEN and CDR2 SYDVKM. CDR3 DNA sequence: TGTGCCAGCAGTTTATTGACAGGGGAGGCTTTCTTT. Translating it yields CASSLLTGEAFF.

This clone showed up many times. Different DNA sequences within this sample yield the same CDR3. The chain employs TRBV5-1 and TRBJ1-1, with D tentatively TRBD1 (5 bases). The germline CDR1 and CDR2 sequences are SGHRS and YFSETQ. The ends were cut back, 0 bases at V and 1 base at J, with 7 bases in the middle. The CDR3 consists of 14 residues. Here the CDR3 reads CASSLAGGNTEAFF. CDR3 DNA sequence: TGCGCCAGCAGCTTGGCCGGGGGGAACACTGAAGCTTTCTTT.

The CDR3 sequence: CASSESWGSGANVLTF. CDR3 bases: TGTGCCAGCAGTGAATCTTGGGGGTCTGGGGCCAACGTCCTGACTTTC. The rearrangement uses TRBV25-1 and TRBJ2-6, with D perhaps assigned TRBD1 or TRBD2 (5 bases each). Germline CDR1 reads MGHDK; CDR2 reads SYGVNS. V lost 1 base and J 1 base, leaving 8 bases between the germline ends. CDR3 length: 16 residues. The full variable domain, its missing parts supplied by reference TRBV25-1 and TRBJ2-6, is EADIYQTPRYLVIGTGKKITLECSQTMGHDKMYWYQQDPGMELHLIHYSYGVNSTEKGDLSSESTVSRIRTEHFPLTLESARPSHTSQYLCASSESWGSGANVLTFGAGSRLTVL.

J is TRBJ2-7 and V is TRBV7-3; D gene unclear. The CDR3 sequence is 14 residues long. The V end was cut by 0 bases, the J end by 0 bases, with 6 bases between. Per germline, CDR1 SGHTA and CDR2 FQGTGA. CDR3 sequence reads: CASSLTANSYEQYF. The CDR3 nucleotides read TGTGCCAGCAGCTTAACGGCCAACTCCTACGAGCAGTACTTC.

This clone was seen a single time. The J gene is TRBJ1-1, the V gene TRBV5-4; D uncertain. V was shortened by 1 base and J by 0 bases, with 10 bases between the two germline ends. The CDR3 is made up of 15 amino acids. The V gene's germline CDR1 is SGHNT and CDR2 YYREEE (reference sequence). The chain's CDR3 is CASSLRQNMNTEAFF. In DNA form, the CDR3 reads TGTGCCAGCAGCTTGCGGCAGAACATGAACACTGAAGCTTTCTTT.

The chain uses TRBV10-3 and TRBJ2-5, with D perhaps TRBD2 (6 bases). This CDR3 region has 17 residues. The germline V gene encodes CDR1 ENHRY and CDR2 SYGVKD. V was shortened by 3 bases and J by 5 bases, with 22 bases between the two germline ends. CDR3 residues: CAISEGPAGGTVETQYF. CDR3 DNA: TGTGCCATCAGTGAAGGTCCGGCTGGGGGGACCGTGGAGACCCAGTACTTC.

The gene calls are TRBV28 and TRBJ1-4; TRBD1 matches 9 bases. V dropped 7 bases and J dropped 8; count of bases not matched to a gene: 2. Germline V lookup: CDR1 MDHEN, CDR2 SYDVKM. This CDR3 spans 12 amino acids. CDR3 region: CASTTGGEKLFF. The CDR3 nucleotides are TGTGCCAGCACTACAGGGGGCGAAAAACTGTTTTTT.